This T cell receptor beta chain was profiled in a study of T-cell memory formation after mild COVID-19. TCRdb passed the 5' RACE reads through MiXCR, listing each CDR3 protein once. This table has approximately 430,000 distinct CDR3 sequences, around 22% appearing once. This CDR3 spans 13 amino acids. V dropped 5 bases and J dropped 3 bases, with 11 bases sitting between them. CDR1 MNHEY and CDR2 SVGEGT come from the germline V gene. As regards this clonotype: Antigen specificity is unknown.

Notes on the study in general: Some clones that responded were present in memory (sampled pre-infection), which suggests cross-reactive memory joined. Clones contracting day 15 to 85 were balanced CD4/CD8; later expanders leaned CD4+. SARS-CoV-2 specificity of second-wave clones peaking day 37 was unconfirmed. Shrinking CD4+ clones were chiefly CM and EM; CD8+ ones were chiefly EMRA.

Sequencing input: PBMCs or a T cell subset sorted from them (not recorded which). The chain recombines TRBV6-2 or TRBV6-3 with TRBJ2-7, with a weak D call TRBD2 (6 bases). The receptor was isolated from an adult woman who had mild COVID-19 (a few samples of this study predate the infection). Cell type and time point are not known. The CDR3 coding sequence is TGTGCCAGCAGTCAGAGGGACTTCTACGAGCAGTACTTC. Its protein is CASSQRDFYEQYF.